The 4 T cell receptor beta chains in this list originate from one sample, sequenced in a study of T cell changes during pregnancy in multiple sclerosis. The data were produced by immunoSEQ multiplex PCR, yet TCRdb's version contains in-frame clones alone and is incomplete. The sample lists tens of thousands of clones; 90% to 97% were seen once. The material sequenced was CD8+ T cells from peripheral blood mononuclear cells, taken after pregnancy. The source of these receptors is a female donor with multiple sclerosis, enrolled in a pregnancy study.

The CDR3 coding sequence is TGTGCCAGAAGCTATCAGGGACTAGCGGGAGGACCAGACTACTACGAGCAGTACTTC. Protein sequence: CARSYQGLAGGPDYYEQYF. The chain joins TRBV5-3 to TRBJ2-7, with 15 bases aligning to TRBD2. TRBV5-3 is filed as an ORF, its function uncertain. The CDR3 loop spans 19 amino acids. Trimming removed 3 bases from V and 3 bases from J; junction bases left unmatched: 13.

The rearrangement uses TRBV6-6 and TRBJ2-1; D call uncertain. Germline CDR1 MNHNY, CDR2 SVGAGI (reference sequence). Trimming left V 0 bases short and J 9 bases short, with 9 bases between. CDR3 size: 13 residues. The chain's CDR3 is CASSYSSYGEQFF. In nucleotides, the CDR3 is TGTGCCAGCAGTTACTCTAGCTACGGTGAGCAGTTCTTC.

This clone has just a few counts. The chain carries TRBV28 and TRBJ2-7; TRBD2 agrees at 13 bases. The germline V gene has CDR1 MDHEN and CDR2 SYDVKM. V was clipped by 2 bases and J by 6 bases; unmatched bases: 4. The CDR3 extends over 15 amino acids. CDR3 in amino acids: CASSLGLAGASEQYF. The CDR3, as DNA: TGTGCCAGCAGTTTAGGACTAGCGGGAGCGAGCGAGCAGTACTTC.

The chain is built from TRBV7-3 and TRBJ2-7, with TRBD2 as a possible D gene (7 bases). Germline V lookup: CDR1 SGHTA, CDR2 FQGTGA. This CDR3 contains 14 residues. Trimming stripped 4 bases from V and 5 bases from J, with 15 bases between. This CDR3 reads CASSYGRGGDEQYF. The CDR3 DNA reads TGTGCCAGCAGCTATGGGAGGGGGGGAGACGAGCAGTACTTC.